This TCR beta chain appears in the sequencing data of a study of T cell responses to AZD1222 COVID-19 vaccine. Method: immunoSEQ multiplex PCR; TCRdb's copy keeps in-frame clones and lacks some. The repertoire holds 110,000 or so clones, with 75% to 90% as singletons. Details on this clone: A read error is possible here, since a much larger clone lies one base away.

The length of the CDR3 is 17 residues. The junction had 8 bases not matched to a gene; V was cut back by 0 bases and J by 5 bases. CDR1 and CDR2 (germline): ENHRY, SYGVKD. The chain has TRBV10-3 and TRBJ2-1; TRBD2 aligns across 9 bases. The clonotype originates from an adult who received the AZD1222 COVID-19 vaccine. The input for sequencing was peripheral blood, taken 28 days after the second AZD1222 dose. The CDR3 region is CAISESKASGDHNEQFF. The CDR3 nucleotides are TGTGCCATCAGTGAGTCGAAGGCTAGCGGGGACCACAATGAGCAGTTCTTC.